Listed here is a single TCR beta chain. Its antigen is not yet known. No much larger clone exists at a distance of one base, and base qualities are not known. This specimen belongs to a study of T cell responses to AZD1222 COVID-19 vaccine (dated by TCRdb to about 2021). A note on the overall study: AZD1222 recipients given second doses at about 4 weeks or at about 12 weeks were pooled, since spike-specific TCR depth and breadth were not found to differ between the two schedules. Enrollment into the trials was organized by age into subgroups of 18-55, 56-69 and 70-plus years, and those subgroups contained around 150, 28 and 57 TCR-sequenced participants, respectively. TCR sequencing was performed for roughly 250 trial participants, of whom some 200 were given two doses of AZD1222 and some 26 were given two doses of MenACWY control vaccine. Broader findings and caveats from the paper: Participants were mostly white British, with more females than males. The authors suggested clonal diversity may have been underestimated. Reportedly, almost half of the unique spike-specific TCRs recognized epitopes lying outside the regions that are mutated in the B.1.351 and B.1.1.7 variants. After two AZD1222 doses, spike-specific TCR breadth and depth were significantly higher than at day 0 and than in MenACWY recipients. Conclusions about previously exposed vaccinees were limited because only a handful of AZD1222 recipients were SARS-CoV-2 seropositive at baseline. Because no samples from the day 14 peak response were available, repertoires could be characterized only after the peak T cell response. The 56-69-year group was small, and its depth increase did not reach significance, likely because of low power. Vaccine-associated CD4 TCRs spanned the whole spike protein, with dominant responses in regions 160-218 and 743-854.

The CDR3 regions of human TCRbeta chains were analyzed by immunosequencing. Per the original workflow: TCRs in the repertoires were compared against a reference library of SARS-CoV-2-specific TCRs that had been generated with the MIRA antigen-specificity platform. Breadth meant the fraction of unique TCRs that were SARS-CoV-2-associated, whereas depth meant the fraction of total T cells that were SARS-CoV-2-associated. Using the MIRA data, every spike-specific TCR was mapped to the spike region that the TCR reacted to and assigned to either a CD4 or a CD8 class. Log10-transformed breadth and depth values were compared by one-way ANOVA with Sidak's multiple comparisons tests. In its TCRdb copy, this immuneACCESS table keeps in-frame sequences only and misses some clones. Where compared with another copy, unresolved V genes explain less than half of these, and the others have no known cause. The DNA was the basis for D and trimming; V, J and clone size are from that table. The sample includes 87,000 or so clones, with nearly 90% observed a single time. Clones ranked in the top ten supply almost 8.5% of the sample.

Interpreted using the paper, the time point label stands for: baseline before first vaccination. The vaccinee samples were drawn from two UK trials, COV001 and COV002, one of which was a single-blind randomized controlled phase 2/3 trial testing AZD1222 (ChAdOx1 nCoV-19) in healthy adults. For TCRbeta chain sequencing, PBMC samples were collected from trial participants at day 0 and at day 28 after the second dose. Germline trimming: 5 bases from V, 1 base from J; junction bases outside gene matches: 5. Via the germline V gene, CDR1 is SGDLS and CDR2 YYNGEE. The CDR3 contains 15 residues, cysteine and phenylalanine counted. CDR3 DNA only is kept here, 45 bases in frame from base 1.

The clonotype originates from an adult in good health. Recombination joined TRBV9 with TRBJ1-5; 8 central nucleotides agree with TRBD1. Source: peripheral blood, taken on day 0 of AZD1222 vaccination. CDR3 protein: CASSSRGQSNQPQHF. The nucleotides are TGTGCCAGCAGTTCCAGGGGGCAAAGCAATCAGCCCCAGCATTTT.